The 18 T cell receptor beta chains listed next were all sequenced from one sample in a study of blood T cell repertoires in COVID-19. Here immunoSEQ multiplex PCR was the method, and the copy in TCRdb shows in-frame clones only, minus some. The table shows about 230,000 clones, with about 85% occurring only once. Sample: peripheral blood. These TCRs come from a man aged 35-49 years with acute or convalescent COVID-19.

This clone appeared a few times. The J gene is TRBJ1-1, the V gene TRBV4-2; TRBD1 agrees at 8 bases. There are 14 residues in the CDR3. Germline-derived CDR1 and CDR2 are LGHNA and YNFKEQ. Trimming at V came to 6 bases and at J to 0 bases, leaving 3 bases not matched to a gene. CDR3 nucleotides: TGTGCCAGCAGTCCGACAGGGGTGAACACTGAAGCTTTCTTT. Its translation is CASSPTGVNTEAFF.

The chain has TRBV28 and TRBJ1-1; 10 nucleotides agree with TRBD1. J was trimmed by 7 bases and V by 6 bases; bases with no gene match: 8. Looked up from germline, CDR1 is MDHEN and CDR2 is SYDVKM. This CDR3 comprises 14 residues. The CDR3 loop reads CASSLDRDRGEAFF. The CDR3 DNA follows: TGTGCCAGCAGCCTCGACCGGGACAGGGGTGAAGCTTTCTTT.

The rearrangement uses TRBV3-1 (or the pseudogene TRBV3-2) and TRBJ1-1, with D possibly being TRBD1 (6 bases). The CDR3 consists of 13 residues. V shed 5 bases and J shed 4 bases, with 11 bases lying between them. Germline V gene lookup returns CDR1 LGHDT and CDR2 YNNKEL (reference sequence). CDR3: CASSSRQATEAFF. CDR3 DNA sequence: TGTGCCAGCAGCTCACGACAGGCCACTGAAGCTTTCTTT.

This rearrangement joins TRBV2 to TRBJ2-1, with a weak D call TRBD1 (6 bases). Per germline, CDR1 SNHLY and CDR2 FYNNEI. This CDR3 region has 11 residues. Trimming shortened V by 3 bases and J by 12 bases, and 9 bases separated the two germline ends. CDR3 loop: CASSETGLQFF. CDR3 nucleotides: TGTGCCAGCAGTGAGACAGGTCTGCAGTTCTTC.

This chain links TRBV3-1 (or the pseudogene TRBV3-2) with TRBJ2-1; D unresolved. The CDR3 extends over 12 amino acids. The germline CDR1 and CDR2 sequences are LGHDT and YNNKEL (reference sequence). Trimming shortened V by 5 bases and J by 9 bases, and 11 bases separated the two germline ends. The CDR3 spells CASSVTWAEQFF. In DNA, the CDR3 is TGTGCCAGCAGCGTGACCTGGGCTGAGCAGTTCTTC.

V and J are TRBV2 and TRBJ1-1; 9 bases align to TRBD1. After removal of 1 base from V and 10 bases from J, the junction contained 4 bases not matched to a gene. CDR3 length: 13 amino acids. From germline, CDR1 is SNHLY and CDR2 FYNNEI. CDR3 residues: CASSEEDRGGAFF. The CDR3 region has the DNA TGTGCCAGCAGTGAAGAAGACAGGGGGGGAGCTTTCTTT.

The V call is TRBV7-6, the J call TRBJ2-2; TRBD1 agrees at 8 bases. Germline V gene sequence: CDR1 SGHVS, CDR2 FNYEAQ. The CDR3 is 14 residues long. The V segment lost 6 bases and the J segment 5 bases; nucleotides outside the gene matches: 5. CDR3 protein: CASSPGQGTGELFF. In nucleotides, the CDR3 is TGTGCCAGCAGTCCAGGACAGGGTACCGGGGAGCTGTTTTTT.

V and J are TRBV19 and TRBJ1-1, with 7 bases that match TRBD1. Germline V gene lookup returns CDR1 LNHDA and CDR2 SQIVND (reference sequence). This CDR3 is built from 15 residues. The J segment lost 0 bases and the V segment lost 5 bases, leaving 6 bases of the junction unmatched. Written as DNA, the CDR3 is TGTGCCAGTAGTGGACAGGTATTAATGAACACTGAAGCTTTCTTT. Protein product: CASSGQVLMNTEAFF.

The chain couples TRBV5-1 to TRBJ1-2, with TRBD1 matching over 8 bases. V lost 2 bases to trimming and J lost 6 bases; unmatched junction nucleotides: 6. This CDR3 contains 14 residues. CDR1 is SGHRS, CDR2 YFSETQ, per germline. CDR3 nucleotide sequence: TGCGCCAGCAGCTTCCAACAGGGGGACGATGGCTACACCTTC. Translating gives CASSFQQGDDGYTF.

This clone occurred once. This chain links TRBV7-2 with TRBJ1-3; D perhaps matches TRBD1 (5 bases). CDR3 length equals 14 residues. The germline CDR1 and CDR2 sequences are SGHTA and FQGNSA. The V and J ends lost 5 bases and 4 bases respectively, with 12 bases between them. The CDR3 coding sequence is TGTGCCAGCAGCCAAAGCAGGGCCGGAAACACCATATATTTT. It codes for CASSQSRAGNTIYF.

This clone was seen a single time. This CDR3 reads CASSRVTSATYEQYF. The DNA of the CDR3 is TGTGCCAGCAGTCGCGTCACTAGCGCAACCTACGAGCAGTACTTC. The gene calls are TRBV28 and TRBJ2-7; 7 bases match TRBD2. Germline trimming cut 5 bases from V and 2 bases from J; bases unmatched to any gene: 9. The CDR3 has 15 residues. CDR1 and CDR2 (germline): MDHEN, SYDVKM.

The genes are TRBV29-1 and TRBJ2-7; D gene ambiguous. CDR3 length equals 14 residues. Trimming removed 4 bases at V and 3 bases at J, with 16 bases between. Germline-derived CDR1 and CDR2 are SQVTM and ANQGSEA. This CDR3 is CSVGFVASGYEQYF. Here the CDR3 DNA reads TGCAGCGTTGGATTTGTTGCCTCGGGCTACGAGCAGTACTTC.

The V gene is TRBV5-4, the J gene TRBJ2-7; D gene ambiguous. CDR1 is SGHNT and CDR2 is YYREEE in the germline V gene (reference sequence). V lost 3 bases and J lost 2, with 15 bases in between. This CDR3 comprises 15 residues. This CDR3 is CASSSGGPGPYEQYF. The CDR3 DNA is TGTGCCAGCAGCTCGGGTGGCCCTGGTCCCTACGAGCAGTACTTC.

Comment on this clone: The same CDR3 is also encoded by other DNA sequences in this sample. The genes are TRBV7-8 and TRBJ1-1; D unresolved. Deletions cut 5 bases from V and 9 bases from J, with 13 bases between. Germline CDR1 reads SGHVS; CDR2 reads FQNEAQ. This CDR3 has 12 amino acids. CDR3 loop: CASSPRGRKAFF. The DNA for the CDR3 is TGTGCCAGCAGCCCGAGAGGTAGGAAAGCTTTCTTT.

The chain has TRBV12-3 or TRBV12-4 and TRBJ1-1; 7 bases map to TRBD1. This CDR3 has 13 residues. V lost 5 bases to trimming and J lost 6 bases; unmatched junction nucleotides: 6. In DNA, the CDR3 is TGTGCCAGCAGTACCACAGGGGCGGCTGAAGCTTTCTTT. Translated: CASSTTGAAEAFF.

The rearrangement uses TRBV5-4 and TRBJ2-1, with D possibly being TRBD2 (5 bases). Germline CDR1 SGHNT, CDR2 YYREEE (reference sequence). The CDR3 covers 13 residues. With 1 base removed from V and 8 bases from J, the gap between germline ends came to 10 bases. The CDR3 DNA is TGTGCCAGCAGCTTGACCACAGCGGATGAGCAGTTCTTC. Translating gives CASSLTTADEQFF.

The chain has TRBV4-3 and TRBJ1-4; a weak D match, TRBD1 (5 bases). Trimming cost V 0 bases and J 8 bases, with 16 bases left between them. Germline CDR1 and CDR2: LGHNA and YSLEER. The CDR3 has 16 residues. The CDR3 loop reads CASSQEAPGIREKLFF. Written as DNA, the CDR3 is TGCGCCAGCAGCCAAGAGGCACCAGGGATCCGGGAAAAACTGTTTTTT.

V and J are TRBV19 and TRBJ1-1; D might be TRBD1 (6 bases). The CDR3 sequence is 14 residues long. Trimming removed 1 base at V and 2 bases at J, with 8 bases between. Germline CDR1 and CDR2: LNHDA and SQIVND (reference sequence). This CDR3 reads CASSIGGGNTEAFF. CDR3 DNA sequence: TGTGCCAGTAGTATAGGGGGGGGCAACACTGAAGCTTTCTTT.